Below, 6 T cell receptor beta chains from the same sample are listed, as sequenced in a study of T cells in Graves' hyperthyroidism and ophthalmopathy. Researchers amplified the TCR beta CDR3 regions from RNA transcripts. First-round RT-PCR targeting the TCR CDR3 was performed with the HTBI primer set. TCRdb re-called the multiplex PCR reads with MiXCR, one entry per CDR3 protein. The data show fewer than 900,000 distinct CDR3 sequences, roughly 15% seen once. Sample: blood. The receptors derive from a man between 18 and 35 years old with Graves' hyperthyroidism.

The chain combines TRBV4-2 with TRBJ1-4, with 7 bases aligning to TRBD1. The CDR3 length is 15 residues. Trimming at V came to 5 bases and at J to 4 bases, leaving 7 bases not matched to a gene. The germline CDR1 and CDR2 sequences are LGHNA and YNFKEQ. CDR3 DNA: TGTGCCAGCAGCGATGGCAGGGGGTATAATGAAAAACTGTTTTTT. Amino acid sequence: CASSDGRGYNEKLFF.

This clonotype was seen repeatedly, ten times or more. In DNA form, the CDR3 reads TGTGCCAGCAGATACGGACAAGAAAGATATGGCTACACCTTC. Protein: CASRYGQERYGYTF. The gene calls are TRBV28 and TRBJ1-2; TRBD1 is a possible D gene (5 bases). In germline, CDR1 is MDHEN, CDR2 SYDVKM. The CDR3 consists of 14 residues. V was clipped by 6 bases and J by 5 bases, with 16 bases between them.

This chain joins TRBV24-1 and TRBJ2-3, with 13 bases matching TRBD2. There are 17 residues in the CDR3. Germline CDR1 is KGHDR and CDR2 is SFDVKD. V trimming: 2 bases; J trimming: 5 bases; junction bases outside the gene matches: 6. The CDR3, as DNA: TGTGCCACCAGTGATTCCCCCGGACTAGCGGGAGAAGATACGCAGTATTTT. Encoded protein: CATSDSPGLAGEDTQYF.

On this clonotype: At one end, the junction sequence differs from germline, possibly due to a read error. This chain links TRBV9 with TRBJ1-1; the D is unclear. CDR3 length: 13 amino acids. In germline, CDR1 is SGDLS, CDR2 YYNGEE. CDR3 sequence reads: CASSVAANTGAFF. CDR3 nucleotide sequence: TGTGCCAGCAGCGTAGCGGCTAACACTGGAGCTTTCTTT.

J is TRBJ2-2 and V is TRBV20-1, with D possibly matching TRBD2 (6 bases). Germline V gene sequence: CDR1 DFQATT, CDR2 SNEGSKA (reference sequence). CDR3 size: 14 residues. The germline V and J ends were trimmed by 5 bases and 5 bases, with 15 bases remaining between them. The CDR3 here is CSALSWEVTGELFF. CDR3 nucleotides: TGCAGTGCTCTCTCGTGGGAGGTGACCGGGGAGCTGTTTTTT.

DNA of the CDR3: TGTGCCAGCAACCATCAGGGCATAGGTTCACCCCTCCACTTT. It encodes CASNHQGIGSPLHF. The genes are TRBV6-1 and TRBJ1-6; D is perhaps TRBD1 (5 bases). Germline values: CDR1 MNHNS, CDR2 SASEGT. Trimming removed 7 bases at V and 9 bases at J, with 16 bases between. This CDR3 is built from 14 residues.